This T cell receptor beta chain was sequenced for a study of blood T cells in healthy people across ages. Note on this clonotype: Antigen: not known.

Researchers collected 7.5 to 10 milliliters of peripheral blood from every single donor. General observations from the study: Bulk PBMC profiling left naive and antigen-experienced comparisons inconclusive.

Germline lookup yields CDR1 SEHNR and CDR2 FQNEAQ (reference sequence). With 3 bases removed from V and 5 bases from J, the gap between germline ends came to 10 bases. CDR3 length: 14 amino acids. For the second PCR, which ran for 7 to 11 cycles, a sample-barcoded 5' primer and a J-beta primer mix were used. TCRdb ran MiXCR on the 5' RACE reads and lists one entry per CDR3 protein. Of fewer than 950,000 distinct CDR3 sequences listed, 35% to 40% are singletons. The genes are TRBV7-9 and TRBJ1-4; possible D gene TRBD1, 6 bases. Sequencing was performed on blood. This sequence originates from a man aged 18 to 35 in good health. CDR3 DNA sequence: TGTGCCAGCAGCTTTGCCGGGGGCAATGAAAAACTGTTTTTT. It is translated as CASSFAGGNEKLFF.